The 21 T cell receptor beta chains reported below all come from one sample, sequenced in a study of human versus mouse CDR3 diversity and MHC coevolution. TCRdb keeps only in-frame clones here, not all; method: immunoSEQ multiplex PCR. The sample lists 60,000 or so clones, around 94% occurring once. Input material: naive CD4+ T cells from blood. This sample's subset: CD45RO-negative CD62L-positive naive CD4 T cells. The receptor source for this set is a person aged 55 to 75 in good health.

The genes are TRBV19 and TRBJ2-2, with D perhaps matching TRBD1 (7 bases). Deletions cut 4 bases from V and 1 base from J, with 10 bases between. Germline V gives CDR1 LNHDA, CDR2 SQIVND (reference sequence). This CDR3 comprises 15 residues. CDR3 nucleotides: TGTGCCAGTAGTAGACAGGGACTGAACACCGGGGAGCTGTTTTTT. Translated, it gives CASSRQGLNTGELFF.

The CDR3 bases are TGTGCCAGCAGCTTAGGAGGTGCCCAAGGGCCCCAGCATTTT. This translates into CASSLGGAQGPQHF. This chain links TRBV7-6 with TRBJ1-5, with D hard to call. This CDR3 spans 14 amino acids. V was pared by 1 base and J by 9 bases, with 13 bases between. Germline CDR1 is SGHVS and CDR2 is FNYEAQ.

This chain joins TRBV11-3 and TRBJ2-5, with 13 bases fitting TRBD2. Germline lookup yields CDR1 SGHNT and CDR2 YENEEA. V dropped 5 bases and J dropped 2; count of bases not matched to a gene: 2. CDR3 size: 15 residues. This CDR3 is CASSKGLAGQETQYF. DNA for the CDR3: TGTGCCAGCAGCAAGGGACTAGCGGGACAAGAGACCCAGTACTTC. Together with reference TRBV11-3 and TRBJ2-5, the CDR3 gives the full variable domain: EAGVVQSPRYKIIEKKQPVAFWCNPISGHNTLYWYLQNLGQGPELLIRYENEEAVDDSQLPKDRFSAERLKGVDSTLKIQPAELGDSAVYLCASSKGLAGQETQYFGPGTRLLVL.

The DNA of the CDR3 is TGTGCCAGCAGCCCGAACCAGGGGACAGGGGAGGAACTGTTTTTT. Encoded protein: CASSPNQGTGEELFF. V is TRBV7-9 and J is TRBJ1-4; 10 nucleotides align to TRBD1. In germline, CDR1 is SEHNR, CDR2 FQNEAQ (reference sequence). With 5 bases clipped from V and 12 bases from J, the junction kept 12 bases outside the gene matches. The CDR3 has 15 residues. Combining the CDR3 with reference TRBV7-9 and TRBJ1-4 gives the whole variable domain DTGVSQNPRHKITKRGQNVTFRCDPISEHNRLYWYRQTLGQGPEFLTYFQNEAQLEKSRLLSDRFSAERPKGSFSTLEIQRTEQGDSAMYLCASSPNQGTGEELFFGSGTQLSVL.

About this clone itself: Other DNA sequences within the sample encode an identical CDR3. CDR3: CSAQAGGGYTF. The CDR3 region has the DNA TGCAGTGCTCAAGCGGGGGGTGGCTACACCTTC. The chain uses TRBV20-1 and TRBJ1-2; the D gene is possibly TRBD1 (5 bases). The V gene's germline CDR1 is DFQATT and CDR2 SNEGSKA (reference sequence). V was clipped by 5 bases and J by 7 bases, with 11 bases between them. This CDR3 has 11 residues.

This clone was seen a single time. The CDR3 DNA follows: TGTGCCAGTAGGAGGAACACTGAAGCTTTCTTT. This encodes CASRRNTEAFF. The chain recombines TRBV19 with TRBJ1-1; D not certain. This CDR3 contains 11 residues. Per germline, CDR1 LNHDA and CDR2 SQIVND (reference sequence). The V and J ends lost 6 bases and 1 base respectively, with 3 bases between them.

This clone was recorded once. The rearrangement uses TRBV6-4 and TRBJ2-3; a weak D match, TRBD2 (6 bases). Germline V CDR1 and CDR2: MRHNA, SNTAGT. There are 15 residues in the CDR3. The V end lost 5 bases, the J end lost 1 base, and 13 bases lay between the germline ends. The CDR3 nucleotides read TGTGCCAGCAGTAAGTGGGAGGCCCGCACAGATACGCAGTATTTT. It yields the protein CASSKWEARTDTQYF.

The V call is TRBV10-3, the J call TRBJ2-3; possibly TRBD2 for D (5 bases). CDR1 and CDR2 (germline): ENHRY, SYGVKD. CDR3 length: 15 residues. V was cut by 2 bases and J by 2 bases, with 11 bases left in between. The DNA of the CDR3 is TGTGCCATCAGTGAGAATAGCGACCCCACAGATACGCAGTATTTT. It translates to CAISENSDPTDTQYF.

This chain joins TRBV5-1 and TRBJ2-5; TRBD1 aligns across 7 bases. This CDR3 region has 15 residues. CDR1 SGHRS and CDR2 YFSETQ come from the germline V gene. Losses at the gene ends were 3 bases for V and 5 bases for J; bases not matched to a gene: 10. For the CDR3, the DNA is TGCGCCAGCAGCTACGGGACAGCGTCGGGTGAGACCCAGTACTTC. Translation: CASSYGTASGETQYF.

CDR3 sequence reads: CASSLLSAGEGGGDTQYF. CDR3 DNA sequence: TGTGCCAGCAGCTTATTGTCGGCGGGAGAGGGAGGCGGAGATACGCAGTATTTT. This chain joins TRBV7-3 and TRBJ2-3, with 7 nucleotides matching TRBD2. CDR1 and CDR2 (germline): SGHTA, FQGTGA. V trimming: 2 bases; J trimming: 5 bases; junction bases outside the gene matches: 16. The CDR3 runs 18 residues.

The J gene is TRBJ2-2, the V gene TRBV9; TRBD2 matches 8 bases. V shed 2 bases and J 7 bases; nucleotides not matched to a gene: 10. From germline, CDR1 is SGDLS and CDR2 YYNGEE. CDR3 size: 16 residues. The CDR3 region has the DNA TGTGCCAGCAGCGTGGGAGGCGGGAGGCTAGACGGGGAGCTGTTTTTT. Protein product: CASSVGGGRLDGELFF. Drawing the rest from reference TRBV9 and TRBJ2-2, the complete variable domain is DSGVTQTPKHLITATGQRVTLRCSPRSGDLSVYWYQQSLDQGLQFLIQYYNGEERAKGNILERFSAQQFPDLHSELNLSSLELGDSALYFCASSVGGGRLDGELFFGEGSRLTVL.

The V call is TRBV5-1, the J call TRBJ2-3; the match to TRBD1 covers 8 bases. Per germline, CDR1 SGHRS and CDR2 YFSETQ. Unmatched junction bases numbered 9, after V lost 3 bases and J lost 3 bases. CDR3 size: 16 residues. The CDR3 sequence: CASSWGDRLGTDTQYF. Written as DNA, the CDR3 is TGCGCCAGCAGCTGGGGGGACAGGTTGGGGACAGATACGCAGTATTTT.

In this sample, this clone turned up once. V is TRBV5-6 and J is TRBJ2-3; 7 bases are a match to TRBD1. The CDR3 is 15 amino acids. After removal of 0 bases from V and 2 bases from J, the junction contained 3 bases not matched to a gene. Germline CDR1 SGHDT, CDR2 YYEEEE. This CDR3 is CASSLVGGYTDTQYF. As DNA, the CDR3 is TGTGCCAGCAGCTTGGTAGGGGGCTACACAGATACGCAGTATTTT. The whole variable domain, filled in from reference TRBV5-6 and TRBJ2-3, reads DAGVTQSPTHLIKTRGQQVTLRCSPKSGHDTVSWYQQALGQGPQFIFQYYEEEERQRGNFPDRFSGHQFPNYSSELNVNALLLGDSALYLCASSLVGGYTDTQYFGPGTRLTVL.

The CDR3 spells CASRRGTGGNTIYF. The CDR3 region has the DNA TGTGCCAGCAGGAGGGGGACAGGGGGAAACACCATATATTTT. The J gene is TRBJ1-3, the V gene TRBV2, with TRBD1 matching over 9 bases. This CDR3 has 14 residues. With 6 bases clipped from V and 4 bases from J, the junction kept 4 bases outside the gene matches. Per germline, CDR1 SNHLY and CDR2 FYNNEI.

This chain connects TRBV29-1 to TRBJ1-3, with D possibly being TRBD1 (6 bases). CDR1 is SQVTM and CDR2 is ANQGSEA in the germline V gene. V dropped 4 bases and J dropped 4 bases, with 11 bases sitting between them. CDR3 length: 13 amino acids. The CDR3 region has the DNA TGCAGCGTTGGTTCAGGGGTAGGAAACACCATATATTTT. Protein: CSVGSGVGNTIYF. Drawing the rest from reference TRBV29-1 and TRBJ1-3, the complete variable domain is SAVISQKPSRDICQRGTSLTIQCQVDSQVTMMFWYRQQPGQSLTLIATANQGSEATYESGFVIDKFPISRPNLTFSTLTVSNMSPEDSSIYLCSVGSGVGNTIYFGEGSWLTVV.

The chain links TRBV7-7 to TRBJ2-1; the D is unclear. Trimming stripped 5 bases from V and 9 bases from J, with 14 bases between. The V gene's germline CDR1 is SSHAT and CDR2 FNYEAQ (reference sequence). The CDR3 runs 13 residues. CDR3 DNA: TGTGCCAGCAGCCCTGACTTTCTGGGTGAGCAGTTCTTC. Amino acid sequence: CASSPDFLGEQFF.

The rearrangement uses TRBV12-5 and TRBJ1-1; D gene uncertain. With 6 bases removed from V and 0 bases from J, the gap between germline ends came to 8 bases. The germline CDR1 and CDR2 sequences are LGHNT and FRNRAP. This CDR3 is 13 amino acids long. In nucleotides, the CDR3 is TGTGCTAGTGGCCACGGGGTGAACACTGAAGCTTTCTTT. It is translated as CASGHGVNTEAFF.

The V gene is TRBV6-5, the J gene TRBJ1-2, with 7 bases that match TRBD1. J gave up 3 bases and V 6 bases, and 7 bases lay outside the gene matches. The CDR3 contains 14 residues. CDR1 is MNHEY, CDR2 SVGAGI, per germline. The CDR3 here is CASSRGQADYGYTF. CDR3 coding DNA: TGTGCCAGCAGCCGCGGACAGGCCGACTATGGCTACACCTTC.

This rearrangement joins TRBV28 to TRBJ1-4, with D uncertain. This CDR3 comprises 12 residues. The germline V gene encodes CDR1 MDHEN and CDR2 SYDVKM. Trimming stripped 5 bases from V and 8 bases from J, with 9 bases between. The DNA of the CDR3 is TGTGCCAGCAGTCCCCCGGGGGAAAAACTGTTTTTT. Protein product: CASSPPGEKLFF.

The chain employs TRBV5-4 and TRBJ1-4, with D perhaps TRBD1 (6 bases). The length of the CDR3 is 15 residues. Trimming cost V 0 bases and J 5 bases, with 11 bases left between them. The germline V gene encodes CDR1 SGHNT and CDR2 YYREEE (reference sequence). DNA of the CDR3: TGTGCCAGCAGCTTGGACGGACAGCGAAATGAAAAACTGTTTTTT. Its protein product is CASSLDGQRNEKLFF. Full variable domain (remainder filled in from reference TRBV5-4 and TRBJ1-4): ETGVTQSPTHLIKTRGQQVTLRCSSQSGHNTVSWYQQALGQGPQFIFQYYREEENGRGNFPPRFSGLQFPNYSSELNVNALELDDSALYLCASSLDGQRNEKLFFGSGTQLSVL.

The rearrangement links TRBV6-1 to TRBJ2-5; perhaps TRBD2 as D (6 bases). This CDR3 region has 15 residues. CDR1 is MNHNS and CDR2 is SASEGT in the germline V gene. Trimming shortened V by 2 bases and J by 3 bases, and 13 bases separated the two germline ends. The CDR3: CASSELREWEETQYF. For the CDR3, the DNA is TGTGCCAGCAGTGAACTACGGGAGTGGGAAGAGACCCAGTACTTC.